This T cell receptor (beta chain) was documented in a study of blood T cell repertoires in COVID-19. This clone was detected once. With 0 bases clipped from V and 0 bases from J, the junction kept 6 bases outside the gene matches. CDR1 and CDR2 (germline): LGHNA, YSLEER. The CDR3 sequence is 19 residues long. Per the authors' pipeline: Estimates of nucleated cell counts were drawn from the amplification of reference gene primers. The assay was immunoSEQ multiplex PCR, and TCRdb's table has in-frame clones only and misses some. The V and J calls and clone size were taken over from that table, and D and trimming were inferred from the DNA. The sample lists 23,000 or so clones, 80% to 95% occurring once.

The specimen sequenced was peripheral blood. The chain uses TRBV4-3 and TRBJ2-6, with 9 bases aligning to TRBD1. The source of this sequence is a woman between 65 and 79 years old with active COVID-19. CDR3 nucleotides: TGCGCCAGCAGCCAAGAAACCGGGACAGGGTACTCTGGGGCCAACGTCCTGACTTTC. Translating gives CASSQETGTGYSGANVLTF.